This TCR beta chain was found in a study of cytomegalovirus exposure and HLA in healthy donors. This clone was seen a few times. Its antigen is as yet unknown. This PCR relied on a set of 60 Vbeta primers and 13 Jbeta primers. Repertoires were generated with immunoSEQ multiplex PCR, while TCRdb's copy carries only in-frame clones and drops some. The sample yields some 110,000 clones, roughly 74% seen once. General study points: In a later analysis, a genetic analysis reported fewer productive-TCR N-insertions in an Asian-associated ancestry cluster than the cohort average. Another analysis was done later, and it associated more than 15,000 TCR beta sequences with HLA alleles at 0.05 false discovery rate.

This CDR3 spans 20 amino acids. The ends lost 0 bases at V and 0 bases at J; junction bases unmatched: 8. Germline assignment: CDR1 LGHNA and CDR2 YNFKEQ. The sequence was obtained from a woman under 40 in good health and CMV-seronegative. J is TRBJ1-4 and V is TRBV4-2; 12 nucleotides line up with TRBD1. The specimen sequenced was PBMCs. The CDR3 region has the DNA TGTGCCAGCAGCCAAGATGGGACAGGGGGCCCCCTTGCAACTAATGAAAAACTGTTTTTT. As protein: CASSQDGTGGPLATNEKLFF.